Below are 31 T cell receptor beta chains sequenced from a single sample in a study of shared clonotypes between healthy human individuals. Selected positively for CCR7 and CD45RO-negative, naive CD8 cells excluded terminally differentiated effector memory CD45RA+ cells. The assay was immunoSEQ multiplex PCR, and TCRdb's table has in-frame clones only and misses some. The table has over 2 million clones, approximately 95% seen once. Source material: naive CD8+ T cells sorted from blood. These receptors were taken from a man younger than 30 in good health.

The chain recombines TRBV27 with TRBJ2-1, with TRBD2 matching over 10 bases. The CDR3 has 15 residues. Germline V gene sequence: CDR1 MNHEY, CDR2 SMNVEV (reference sequence). The V segment lost 2 bases and the J segment 6 bases; nucleotides outside the gene matches: 4. CDR3 DNA sequence: TGTGCCAGCAGTTTACTAGCGGGAGATTTCAATGAGCAGTTCTTC. Encoded protein: CASSLLAGDFNEQFF.

The chain carries TRBV2 and TRBJ1-5; D might be TRBD1 (6 bases). This CDR3 spans 15 amino acids. The V end lost 2 bases, the J end lost 2 bases, and 10 bases lay between the germline ends. CDR1 SNHLY and CDR2 FYNNEI come from the germline V gene. The CDR3 region has the DNA TGTGCCAGCAGTGAACTAGGGGGGGGCAATCAGCCCCAGCATTTT. It encodes CASSELGGGNQPQHF.

The chain couples TRBV9 to TRBJ2-5; 10 positions match TRBD2. Germline CDR1 reads SGDLS; CDR2 reads YYNGEE. The CDR3 contains 12 residues. Trimming took 6 bases from V and 5 from J; bases not matched to a gene: 1. The CDR3 here is CASKGLAETQYF. In DNA form, the CDR3 reads TGTGCCAGCAAGGGACTAGCGGAGACCCAGTACTTC. Based on the CDR3 plus reference TRBV9 and TRBJ2-5, the full variable domain is DSGVTQTPKHLITATGQRVTLRCSPRSGDLSVYWYQQSLDQGLQFLIQYYNGEERAKGNILERFSAQQFPDLHSELNLSSLELGDSALYFCASKGLAETQYFGPGTRLLVL.

This sequence joins TRBV4-3 and TRBJ1-1; 7 bases are shared with TRBD1. After removal of 4 bases from V and 7 bases from J, the junction contained 6 bases not matched to a gene. CDR3 length: 13 amino acids. CDR1 is LGHNA, CDR2 YSLEER, per germline. This chain's CDR3 is CASSLKGAGEAFF. The CDR3 coding sequence is TGCGCCAGCAGCCTTAAGGGGGCTGGTGAAGCTTTCTTT.

V gene TRBV4-1 combines with J gene TRBJ2-7; a weak D match, TRBD1 (5 bases). Germline-derived CDR1 and CDR2 are MGHRA and YSYEKL. Trimming pared 1 base from V and 4 bases from J, leaving 20 bases between. The CDR3 is 17 amino acids. CDR3 bases: TGCGCCAGCAGCCAAGGCAACACCCCCGCAGGGTGGTACGAGCAGTACTTC. Its protein product is CASSQGNTPAGWYEQYF.

This clone has only one observation. This sequence joins TRBV11-2 and TRBJ2-7, with 13 positions matching TRBD2. Looked up from germline, CDR1 is SGHAT and CDR2 is FQNNGV. V trimming: 4 bases; J trimming: 0 bases; junction bases outside the gene matches: 0. This CDR3 is built from 15 residues. The chain's CDR3 is CASSWTSGSSYEQYF. CDR3 DNA: TGTGCCAGCAGCTGGACTAGCGGGAGCTCCTACGAGCAGTACTTC.

This chain connects TRBV6-1 to TRBJ2-7, with D perhaps being TRBD1 or TRBD2 (6 bases each). This CDR3 comprises 11 residues. In germline, CDR1 is MNHNS, CDR2 SASEGT. Trimming shortened V by 10 bases and J by 12 bases, and 19 bases separated the two germline ends. As DNA, the CDR3 is TGTGCCACCACGGAGGGGGGACAAGGGTACTTC. Amino acid sequence: CATTEGGQGYF.

The rearrangement joins TRBV4-3 to TRBJ2-1, with a possible D match to TRBD2 (6 bases). The CDR3 runs to 14 residues. Trimming pared 2 bases from V and 7 bases from J, leaving 12 bases between. CDR1 and CDR2 from the germline V gene are LGHNA and YSLEER. The CDR3 DNA sequence: TGCGCCAGCAGCCAATTTACTAGCCCGAATGAGCAGTTCTTC. Its translation: CASSQFTSPNEQFF.

The chain is built from TRBV29-1 and TRBJ2-5, with TRBD1 matching over 7 bases. The closer fit of TRBJ2-7 to the DNA end suggests the J call may be wrong. The V gene's germline CDR1 is SQVTM and CDR2 ANQGSEA. The CDR3 extends over 13 amino acids. This CDR3 is CSVELGQSYEQYF. DNA for the CDR3: TGCAGCGTTGAACTGGGACAGTCCTACGAGCAGTACTTC.

The chain is built from TRBV5-6 and TRBJ2-7; no firm D call. Per the germline V gene, CDR1 is SGHDT and CDR2 is YYEEEE. V was pared by 4 bases and J by 2 bases, with 10 bases between. The CDR3 contains 13 residues. CDR3 DNA: TGTGCCAGCAGCGCCGACCGGGCCTACGAGCAGTACTTC. Amino acids: CASSADRAYEQYF.

The CDR3, as DNA: TGCAGCGTTGAATTTTTGGGGCCTGAAGCTTTCTTT. It codes for CSVEFLGPEAFF. V is TRBV29-1 and J is TRBJ1-1; possible D gene TRBD1, 5 bases. Per germline, CDR1 SQVTM and CDR2 ANQGSEA. V dropped 2 bases and J dropped 6 bases, with 10 bases sitting between them. The CDR3 loop spans 12 amino acids.

The gene calls are TRBV6-5 and TRBJ2-7, with 11 positions matching TRBD1. V was clipped by 10 bases and J by 3 bases; unmatched bases: 8. Germline assignment: CDR1 MNHEY and CDR2 SVGAGI. The CDR3 has 14 residues. CDR3 sequence (DNA): TGTGCCACCAAGTTGGGACAGGGGGACTACGAGCAGTACTTC. Translating it yields CATKLGQGDYEQYF.

There are a few counts of this clone. Other DNA sequences of this sample code for an identical CDR3. V is TRBV7-9 and J is TRBJ2-3, with D unresolved. Trimming removed 1 base at V and 5 bases at J, with 4 bases between. This CDR3 region has 12 residues. The germline gives CDR1 SEHNR, CDR2 FQNEAQ (reference sequence). CDR3 amino acids: CASSLEGDTQYF. CDR3 bases: TGTGCCAGCAGCTTAGAGGGAGATACGCAGTATTTT. The full variable domain, with the rest looked up from reference TRBV7-9 and TRBJ2-3, is DTGVSQNPRHKITKRGQNVTFRCDPISEHNRLYWYRQTLGQGPEFLTYFQNEAQLEKSRLLSDRFSAERPKGSFSTLEIQRTEQGDSAMYLCASSLEGDTQYFGPGTRLTVL.

The chain uses TRBV29-1 and TRBJ2-3; D unresolved. The CDR3 is 15 amino acids. V lost 2 bases and J lost 0, with 12 bases in between. Germline CDR1 and CDR2: SQVTM and ANQGSEA. The CDR3 region is CSVEFEQASTDTQYF. The CDR3, as DNA: TGCAGCGTTGAATTTGAGCAAGCTAGCACAGATACGCAGTATTTT.

The chain uses TRBV27 and TRBJ2-1; D may be TRBD2 (7 bases). Germline values: CDR1 MNHEY, CDR2 SMNVEV (reference sequence). Trimming removed 7 bases at V and 0 bases at J, with 16 bases between. The CDR3 runs to 16 residues. CDR3: CASKTGGYSSYNEQFF. The CDR3 DNA follows: TGTGCCAGCAAAACGGGGGGCTATAGCTCCTACAATGAGCAGTTCTTC.

The genes are TRBV11-2 and TRBJ2-3; the match to TRBD2 covers 10 bases. The J segment lost 3 bases and the V segment lost 3 bases, leaving 6 bases of the junction unmatched. The CDR3 has 16 amino acids. Germline CDR1 SGHAT, CDR2 FQNNGV. The CDR3 bases are TGTGCCAGCAGCTTTGTCACTAGCGGGATTACAGATACGCAGTATTTT. Translation gives CASSFVTSGITDTQYF.

The sample holds a few counts of this clone. Other nucleotide sequences from this sample produce the same CDR3. V usage is TRBV28 and J usage is TRBJ1-2, with D possibly TRBD1 on 5 matching bases. This CDR3 region has 14 residues. The V end lost 2 bases, the J end lost 1 base, and 8 bases lay between the germline ends. Germline CDR1 is MDHEN and CDR2 is SYDVKM. CDR3 bases: TGTGCCAGCAGTTTAGGGCAGGGTAACTATGGCTACACCTTC. Residues: CASSLGQGNYGYTF.

This clone was seen more than once but under ten times. This chain connects TRBV2 to TRBJ2-2; either TRBD1 or TRBD2 may supply D (5 bases each). CDR1 and CDR2 from the germline V gene are SNHLY and FYNNEI. This CDR3 comprises 14 residues. V was clipped by 6 bases and J by 1 base, with 9 bases between them. The CDR3 nucleotides read TGTGCCAGCAGCCGGGACGGGAACACCGGGGAGCTGTTTTTT. Translation gives CASSRDGNTGELFF.

Only one count was recorded for this clone. The CDR3 reads CASSQVAIIGELFF. The CDR3 nucleotides are TGCGCCAGCAGCCAAGTCGCAATAATCGGGGAGCTGTTTTTT. This chain uses TRBV4-1 with TRBJ2-2; the D is unclear. The CDR3 is 14 amino acids. Per germline, CDR1 MGHRA and CDR2 YSYEKL. Trimming removed 1 base from V and 7 bases from J, with 10 bases in between.

The chain employs TRBV4-1 and TRBJ1-1; 7 bases fit TRBD1. J was trimmed by 4 bases and V by 1 base; bases with no gene match: 15. Germline V gene sequence: CDR1 MGHRA, CDR2 YSYEKL. The CDR3 has 18 amino acids. In DNA form, the CDR3 reads TGCGCCAGCAGCCAAGGAACAGGGGCACCCGACCTTGGCACTGAAGCTTTCTTT. Amino acid sequence: CASSQGTGAPDLGTEAFF.

V and J are TRBV19 and TRBJ2-1; weak D call: TRBD2 (5 bases). Trimming took 7 bases from V and 0 from J, leaving 7 bases between them. Germline-derived CDR1 and CDR2 are LNHDA and SQIVND (reference sequence). The CDR3 totals 13 residues. CDR3 region: CASTEDSYNEQFF. Here the CDR3 DNA reads TGTGCCAGTACGGAGGACTCCTACAATGAGCAGTTCTTC.

This chain links TRBV6-6 with TRBJ1-2; D is uncertain. The CDR3 runs to 13 residues. V was cut by 6 bases and J by 5 bases, with 13 bases left in between. Germline CDR1 is MNHNY and CDR2 is SVGAGI (reference sequence). CDR3 protein: CASSDAVDYGYTF. As DNA, the CDR3 is TGTGCCAGCAGCGACGCAGTTGATTATGGCTACACCTTC.

This clone has a single count. Other DNA sequences in this sample translate to the same CDR3. The genes are TRBV7-2 and TRBJ2-3; 9 bases are a match to TRBD2. The CDR3 covers 16 residues. V lost 1 base to trimming and J lost 4 bases; unmatched junction nucleotides: 6. Germline CDR1 and CDR2: SGHTA and FQGNSA. CDR3 coding DNA: TGTGCCAGCAGCTTAGTGGCGGGAGGGTCGCCAGATACGCAGTATTTT. It encodes CASSLVAGGSPDTQYF.

This chain connects TRBV15 to TRBJ2-7; 8 nucleotides agree with TRBD1. Germline CDR1 reads LNHNV; CDR2 reads YYDKDF (reference sequence). Losses at the gene ends were 5 bases for V and 0 bases for J; bases not matched to a gene: 6. CDR3 size: 15 residues. Here the CDR3 DNA reads TGTGCCACCAGCCCTCAGACAGGGGCCTCCTACGAGCAGTACTTC. Translated, it gives CATSPQTGASYEQYF. The full variable domain, its missing parts supplied by reference TRBV15 and TRBJ2-7, is DAMVIQNPRYQVTQFGKPVTLSCSQTLNHNVMYWYQQKSSQAPKLLFHYYDKDFNNEADTPDNFQSRRPNTSFCFLDIRSPGLGDTAMYLCATSPQTGASYEQYFGPGTRLTVT.

The V call is TRBV27, the J call TRBJ2-7; 7 positions agree with TRBD1. This CDR3 is 13 amino acids long. With 3 bases clipped from V and 6 bases from J, the junction kept 5 bases outside the gene matches. Germline V lookup: CDR1 MNHEY, CDR2 SMNVEV (reference sequence). CDR3 region: CASSFGQAGEQYF. Here the CDR3 DNA reads TGTGCCAGCAGTTTCGGACAGGCGGGCGAGCAGTACTTC.

The chain recombines TRBV15 with TRBJ1-1; D unresolved. The germline CDR1 and CDR2 sequences are LNHNV and YYDKDF (reference sequence). This CDR3 region has 13 residues. V lost 5 bases to trimming and J lost 5 bases, with 12 bases between them. The CDR3 DNA sequence: TGTGCCACCAGCGCCTATGCCGGGACTGAAGCTTTCTTT. Its translation: CATSAYAGTEAFF.

V is TRBV7-9 and J is TRBJ2-7; the match to TRBD1 covers 7 bases. CDR3 length: 16 amino acids. With 4 bases clipped from V and 2 bases from J, the junction kept 11 bases outside the gene matches. Germline V gene lookup returns CDR1 SEHNR and CDR2 FQNEAQ (reference sequence). CDR3 sequence: CASSSIEDRTPYEQYF. In DNA form, the CDR3 reads TGTGCCAGCAGCTCTATCGAGGACAGGACACCCTACGAGCAGTACTTC.

The rearrangement joins TRBV4-1 to TRBJ2-2; possible D gene TRBD2, 5 bases. With 3 bases removed from V and 6 bases from J, the gap between germline ends came to 8 bases. The germline gives CDR1 MGHRA, CDR2 YSYEKL. This CDR3 spans 13 amino acids. The CDR3 sequence is CASSHGLAGELFF. In DNA, the CDR3 is TGCGCCAGCAGCCACGGACTGGCCGGGGAGCTGTTTTTT.

This chain links TRBV9 with TRBJ1-2, with 7 positions matching TRBD1. The CDR3 loop spans 15 amino acids. Germline V CDR1 and CDR2: SGDLS, YYNGEE. J gave up 8 bases and V 0 bases, and 10 bases lay outside the gene matches. CDR3 DNA sequence: TGTGCCAGCAGCGTAGGGTGGAAGGGGGCGGCGGGCTACACCTTC. The encoded protein is CASSVGWKGAAGYTF.

The genes are TRBV12-5 and TRBJ2-7, with 7 bases matching TRBD2. Germline CDR1 LGHNT, CDR2 FRNRAP. The V and J ends lost 2 bases and 3 bases, in that order; junction bases with no gene match: 7. The CDR3 runs to 15 residues. The CDR3 is CASGLREGVYYEQYF. The DNA of the CDR3 is TGTGCTAGTGGTTTGAGGGAGGGAGTCTACTACGAGCAGTACTTC.

This chain connects TRBV7-9 to TRBJ2-5; 11 positions match TRBD1. With 5 bases clipped from V and 5 bases from J, the junction kept 10 bases outside the gene matches. Per the germline V gene, CDR1 is SEHNR and CDR2 is FQNEAQ (reference sequence). This CDR3 is 16 amino acids long. The CDR3: CASSPPGTGGLETQYF. CDR3 bases: TGTGCCAGCAGCCCACCCGGGACAGGGGGGTTGGAGACCCAGTACTTC.